The 3 T cell receptor beta chains reported below all come from one sample, sequenced in a study of monozygotic twins with inflammatory bowel disease. TCRdb processed the 5' RACE reads again and assigns one entry to each CDR3 protein, with no DNA. The sample includes 200,000 to 250,000 distinct CDR3 sequences. Sequencing was done on a sample of blood. The receptors shown here come from a human donor with ulcerative colitis or Crohn's disease, or a healthy co-twin of an affected twin (not recorded which).

V gene TRBV20-1 combines with J gene TRBJ1-6. Per germline, CDR1 DFQATT and CDR2 SNEGSKA (reference sequence). This CDR3 comprises 14 residues. The CDR3 region is CSARPPQHNSPLHF.

This chain uses TRBV20-1 with TRBJ1-1; TCRdb outputs TRBD1, but without DNA this stays unchecked. Looked up from germline, CDR1 is DFQATT and CDR2 is SNEGSKA (reference sequence). The length of the CDR3 is 15 residues. The CDR3 reads CSASAVDRENTEAFF.

The chain recombines TRBV19 with TRBJ2-7; checking the TCRdb D call of TRBD1 is not possible without DNA. The germline V gene encodes CDR1 LNHDA and CDR2 SQIVND (reference sequence). The CDR3 is 14 amino acids. The CDR3 loop is CASRQGPTTYEQYF.